This paragraph reports one T cell receptor beta chain. These data belong to a study of monozygotic twins with inflammatory bowel disease. For each CDR3 protein, TCRdb gives one entry from its re-call of the 5' RACE reads, without DNA. This sample carries more than 100,000 distinct CDR3 sequences, with 1.5% to 2% going to the ten biggest clones. Germline loops: CDR1 KGHSH, CDR2 LQKENI. The CDR3 sequence is 13 residues long. Sequenced material: blood. This TCR was sampled from a human donor with ulcerative colitis or Crohn's disease, or a healthy co-twin of an affected twin (not recorded which). The J gene is TRBJ2-5, the V gene TRBV18; as DNA is missing, the TRBD1 call by TCRdb cannot be tested. This chain's CDR3 is CASSGTRQETQYF.